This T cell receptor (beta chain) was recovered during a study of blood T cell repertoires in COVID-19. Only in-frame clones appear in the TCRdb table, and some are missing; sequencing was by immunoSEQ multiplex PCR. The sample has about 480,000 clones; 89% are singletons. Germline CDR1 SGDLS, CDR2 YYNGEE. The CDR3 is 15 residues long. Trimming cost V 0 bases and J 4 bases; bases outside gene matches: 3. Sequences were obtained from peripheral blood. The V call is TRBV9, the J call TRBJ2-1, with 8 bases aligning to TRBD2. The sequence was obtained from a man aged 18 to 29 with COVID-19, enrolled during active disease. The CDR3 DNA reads TGTGCCAGCAGCGTAGCGACTAGCGTTTACAATGAGCAGTTCTTC. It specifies CASSVATSVYNEQFF.